This TCR beta chain comes out of a study of post-analysis software for immune sequencing data. Germline V gives CDR1 SGHRS, CDR2 YFSETQ. The CDR3 contains 16 residues. J lost 7 bases, V lost 1 base, and 10 bases had no gene match. The authors incorporated unique molecular identifiers into the TCR beta cDNA libraries. MiXCR, applied by TCRdb to the PCR reads, yields one record per CDR3 protein. The sample carries roughly 730,000 distinct CDR3 sequences, 25% to 30% recorded once. Study-level findings and limits: By F measure, strong co-clustering occurred among samples prepared in the same batch. In patients, TRBV5-6, TRBV5-1 and TRBV20-1 belonged to five TRBV segments found more frequently than in controls.

A remark on this clonotype: Its antigen is unidentified.

Sequencing used blood. The TCR was taken from a girl aged 10 to 17 with multiple sclerosis. The chain combines TRBV5-1 with TRBJ2-1; TRBD2 aligns across 8 bases. CDR3 bases: TGCGCCAGCAGCTTGTTAAGAGAGCGGGGGCGAAATGAGCAGTTCTTC. Translated, it gives CASSLLRERGRNEQFF. Full variable domain (remainder filled in from reference TRBV5-1 and TRBJ2-1): KAGVTQTPRYLIKTRGQQVTLSCSPISGHRSVSWYQQTPGQGLQFLFEYFSETQRNKGNFPGRFSGRQFSNSRSEMNVSTLELGDSALYLCASSLLRERGRNEQFFGPGTRLTVL.